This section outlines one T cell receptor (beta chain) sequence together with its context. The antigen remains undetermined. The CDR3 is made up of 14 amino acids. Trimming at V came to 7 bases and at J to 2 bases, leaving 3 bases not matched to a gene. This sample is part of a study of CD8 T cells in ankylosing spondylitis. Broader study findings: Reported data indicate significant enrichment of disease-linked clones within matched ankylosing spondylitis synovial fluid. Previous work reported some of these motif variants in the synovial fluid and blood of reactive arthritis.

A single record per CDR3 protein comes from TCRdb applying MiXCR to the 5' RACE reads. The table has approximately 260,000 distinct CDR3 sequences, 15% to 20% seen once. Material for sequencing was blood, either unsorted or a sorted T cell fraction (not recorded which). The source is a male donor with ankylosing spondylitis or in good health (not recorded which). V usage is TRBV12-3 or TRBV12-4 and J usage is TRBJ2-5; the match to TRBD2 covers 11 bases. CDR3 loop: CASTASGRQETQYF. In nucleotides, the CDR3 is TGTGCCAGCACCGCTAGCGGGAGGCAAGAGACCCAGTACTTC.